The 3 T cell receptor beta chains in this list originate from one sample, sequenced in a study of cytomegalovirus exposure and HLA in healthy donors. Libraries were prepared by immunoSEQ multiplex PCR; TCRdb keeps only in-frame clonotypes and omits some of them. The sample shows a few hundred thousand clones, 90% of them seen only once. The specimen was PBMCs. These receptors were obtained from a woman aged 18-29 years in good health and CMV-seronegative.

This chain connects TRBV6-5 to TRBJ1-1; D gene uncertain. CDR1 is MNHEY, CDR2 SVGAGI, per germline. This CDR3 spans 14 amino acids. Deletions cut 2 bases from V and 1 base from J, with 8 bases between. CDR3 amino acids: CASSYASGNTEAFF. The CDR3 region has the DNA TGTGCCAGCAGTTACGCCTCGGGGAACACTGAAGCTTTCTTT.

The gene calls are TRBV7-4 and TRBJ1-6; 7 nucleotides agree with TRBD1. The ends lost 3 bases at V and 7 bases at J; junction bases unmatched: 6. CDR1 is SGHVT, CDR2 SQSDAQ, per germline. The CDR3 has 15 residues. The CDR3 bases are TGTGCCAGCAGCTTTCAGGGACAGAAAAATTCACCCCTCCACTTT. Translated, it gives CASSFQGQKNSPLHF.

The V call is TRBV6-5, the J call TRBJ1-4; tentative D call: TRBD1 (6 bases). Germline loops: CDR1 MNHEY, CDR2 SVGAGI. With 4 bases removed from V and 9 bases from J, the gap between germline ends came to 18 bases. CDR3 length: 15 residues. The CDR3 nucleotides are TGTGCCAGCAGTTCTATCCGGGACACGGGGCAAAAACTGTTTTTT. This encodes CASSSIRDTGQKLFF.